These T cell receptor beta chains were read from a single sample in a study of cytomegalovirus exposure and HLA in healthy donors. TCRdb's copy holds only in-frame clones and misses some; the assay was immunoSEQ multiplex PCR. Among 120,000 or so clones listed, 75% to 85% were seen once. Sequencing was done on a sample of PBMCs. The receptors shown here come from a woman aged 45-59 years in good health and CMV-seropositive. Both conserved end residues are part of each CDR3. Fields, in order: D gene, J gene, clone size, V gene, CDR3 protein, CDR3 DNA. D genes are given only for firm matches. Not every row has a clone size; where given, it reads once, few, many or a size class.

.	TRBJ1-2	.	TRBV30	CALVNLGNPNYGYTF	TGTGCCCTAGTCAATCTGGGTAATCCTAACTATGGCTACACCTTC
TRBD2	TRBJ2-3	.	TRBV7-2	CASRFPGLFTDTQYF	TGTGCCAGCAGGTTCCCGGGACTATTCACAGATACGCAGTATTTT
TRBD1	TRBJ2-6	once	TRBV5-6	CASSLEQGVGANVLTF	TGTGCCAGCAGCTTGGAACAGGGGGTGGGGGCCAACGTCCTGACTTTC
.	TRBJ1-2	.	TRBV5-8	CASSLQGTYGYTF	TGTGCCAGCAGCTTACAGGGTACCTATGGCTACACCTTC
TRBD1	TRBJ2-7	.	TRBV5-1	CASSWSGGPYEQYF	TGCGCCAGCAGCTGGTCAGGGGGCCCCTACGAGCAGTACTTC
TRBD1	TRBJ2-3	.	TRBV29-1	CSVAIGQGVTDTQYF	TGCAGCGTTGCTATCGGACAGGGGGTCACAGATACGCAGTATTTT
TRBD1	TRBJ1-5	once	TRBV6-5	CASSSQGAPQHF	TGTGCCAGCAGTTCGCAGGGGGCTCCCCAGCATTTT
.	TRBJ2-1	.	TRBV7-2	CASSLAASSYNEQFF	TGTGCCAGCAGCTTAGCAGCGAGCTCCTACAATGAGCAGTTCTTC
TRBD2	TRBJ2-3	many	TRBV5-4	CASSSIAGSTPDTQYF	TGTGCCAGCAGCTCGATAGCGGGGTCGACCCCAGATACGCAGTATTTT
TRBD2	TRBJ2-5	.	TRBV5-1	CASSLALLAGEETQYF	TGCGCCAGCAGCTTGGCCCTACTAGCGGGAGAAGAGACCCAGTACTTC
TRBD1	TRBJ2-3	once	TRBV5-1	CASSAGWTGLSTDTQYF	TGCGCCAGCAGCGCGGGCTGGACAGGTCTTAGCACAGATACGCAGTATTTT
TRBD1	TRBJ2-1	.	TRBV7-7	CASSLGQGNEQFF	TGTGCTAGCAGCTTGGGACAGGGGAATGAGCAGTTCTTC
.	TRBJ1-1	.	TRBV19	CASSIDLGRRNTEAFF	TGTGCCAGTAGTATAGATCTGGGCAGGCGGAACACTGAAGCTTTCTTT
TRBD1	TRBJ2-7	.	TRBV5-1	CASGQGSYEQYF	TGCGCCAGTGGACAGGGTTCCTACGAGCAGTACTTC
TRBD1	TRBJ2-7	few	TRBV6-1	CASSDRGRYSYEQYF	TGTGCCAGCAGTGACAGGGGGCGTTACTCCTACGAGCAGTACTTC
TRBD1	TRBJ2-3	.	TRBV30	CAGDRGTDTQYF	TGTGCCGGGGACAGGGGCACAGATACGCAGTATTTT
.	TRBJ2-7	.	TRBV18	CASSPAGLSYEQYF	TGTGCCAGCTCACCGGCAGGGCTGTCCTACGAGCAGTACTTC
TRBD2	TRBJ2-7	.	TRBV11-3	CASSLDGGTSGPLHF	TGTGCCAGCAGCTTAGATGGCGGAACTAGCGGACCCTTGCACTTC
.	TRBJ2-7	.	TRBV2	CASKDYRYEQYF	TGTGCCAGCAAGGACTACCGCTACGAGCAGTACTTC